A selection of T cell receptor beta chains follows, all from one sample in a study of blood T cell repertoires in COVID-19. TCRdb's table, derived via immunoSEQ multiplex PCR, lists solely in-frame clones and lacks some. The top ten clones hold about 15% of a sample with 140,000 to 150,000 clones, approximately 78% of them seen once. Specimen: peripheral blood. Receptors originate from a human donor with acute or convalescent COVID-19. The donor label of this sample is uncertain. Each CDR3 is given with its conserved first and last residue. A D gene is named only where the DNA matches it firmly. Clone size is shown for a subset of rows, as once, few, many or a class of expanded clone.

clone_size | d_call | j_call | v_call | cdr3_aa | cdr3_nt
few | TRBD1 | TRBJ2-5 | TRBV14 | CASSQRQGGGETQYF | TGTGCCAGCAGCCAACGACAGGGCGGAGGAGAGACCCAGTACTTC
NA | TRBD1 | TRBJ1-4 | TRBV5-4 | CASSPRQGSNEKLFF | TGTGCCAGCAGTCCGCGACAGGGCTCTAATGAAAAACTGTTTTTT
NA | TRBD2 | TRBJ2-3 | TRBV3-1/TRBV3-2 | CASSPAVAGSTDTQYF | TGTGCCAGCAGCCCGGCGGTAGCGGGGAGCACAGATACGCAGTATTTT
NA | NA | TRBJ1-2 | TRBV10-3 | CAISEGGYDYGYTF | TGTGCCATCAGTGAGGGCGGATATGACTATGGCTACACCTTC
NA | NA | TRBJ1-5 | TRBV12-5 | CASGQVQELYSNQPQHF | TGTGCTAGTGGACAGGTACAGGAGTTGTATAGCAATCAGCCCCAGCATTTT
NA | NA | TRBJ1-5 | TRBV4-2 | CASSQESSGSNQPQHF | TGTGCCAGCAGCCAAGAGTCGTCAGGGTCCAATCAGCCCCAGCATTTT
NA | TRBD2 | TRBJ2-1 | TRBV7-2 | CASRPLPGTSGGNEQFF | TGTGCCAGCCGGCCCTTGCCCGGGACTAGCGGGGGGAATGAGCAGTTCTTC
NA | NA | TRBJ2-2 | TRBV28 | CASTRYTGELFF | TGTGCCAGCACCAGATACACCGGGGAGCTGTTTTTT
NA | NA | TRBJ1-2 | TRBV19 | CASSSSEDSGYTF | TGTGCCAGTAGTTCGAGTGAGGACAGTGGCTACACCTTC
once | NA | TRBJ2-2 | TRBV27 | CASSLYAGRGAFATGELFF | TGTGCCAGCAGTTTATACGCGGGCAGGGGCGCCTTCGCCACCGGGGAGCTGTTTTTT
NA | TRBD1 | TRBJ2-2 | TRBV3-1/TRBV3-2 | CASSPRQGGTGELFF | TGTGCCAGCAGCCCCCGACAGGGGGGAACCGGGGAGCTGTTTTTT
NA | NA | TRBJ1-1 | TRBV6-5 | CASSIDRSAEAFF | TGTGCCAGCAGCATAGACAGATCCGCCGAAGCTTTCTTT
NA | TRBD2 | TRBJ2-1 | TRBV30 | CAWSEFTSGAKRGEQFF | TGTGCCTGGAGTGAATTTACTAGCGGGGCCAAAAGGGGTGAGCAGTTCTTC
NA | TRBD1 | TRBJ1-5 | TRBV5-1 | CASSHGQGGQPQHF | TGCGCCAGCAGTCACGGACAGGGCGGACAGCCCCAGCATTTT
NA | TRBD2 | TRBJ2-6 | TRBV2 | CASSGGGSGANVLTF | TGTGCCAGCAGTGGGGGGGGCTCTGGGGCCAACGTCCTGACTTTC